Listed below are T cell receptor beta chains from one sample, sequenced in a study of regulatory T cells in long-lasting Graves disease. TCRdb re-derived calls from the multiplex PCR reads in MiXCR, one entry per CDR3 protein. The repertoire holds around 400,000 distinct CDR3 sequences, with about 16% as singletons. Sequenced here: peripheral blood mononuclear cells (PBMCs), sampled at new diagnosis, from a patient treated with antithyroid drugs. Receptors were obtained from a female donor with Graves disease. Each CDR3 is given with its conserved first and last residue. D genes are given only for firm matches. Not every row has a clone size; where given, it reads once, few, many or a size class.

V gene,clone size,J gene,D gene,CDR3 protein,CDR3 DNA
TRBV15,many,TRBJ2-1,-,CATSRDVSNEQFF,TGTGCCACCAGCAGAGATGTCTCGAATGAGCAGTTCTTC
TRBV27,many,TRBJ1-2,TRBD1,CASMDRRYGYTF,TGTGCCAGCATGGACAGGCGCTATGGCTACACCTTC
TRBV12-3/TRBV12-4,few,TRBJ2-4,TRBD2,CASSTYGTSGGPLKNIQYF,TGTGCCAGCAGTACCTACGGGACTAGCGGGGGACCCCTCAAAAACATTCAGTACTTC
TRBV5-4,-,TRBJ2-7,TRBD1,CASSLQGASVEQYF,TGTGCCAGCAGCTTGCAGGGGGCCTCGGTCGAGCAGTACTTC
TRBV6-4,many,TRBJ1-6,TRBD1,CASSERGQNSPLHF,TGTGCCAGCAGTGAGAGGGGACAGAATTCACCCCTCCACTTT
TRBV6-5,many,TRBJ2-3,TRBD2,CASSYSGGSANTQYF,TGTGCCAGCAGTTACAGCGGCGGGAGCGCGAATACGCAGTATTTT
TRBV6-5,many,TRBJ1-3,-,CASSYPGGTIYF,TGTGCCAGCAGTTACCCCGGGGGCACCATATATTTT
TRBV19,-,TRBJ1-2,-,CASLGWQVINYGYTF,TGTGCCAGCTTGGGGTGGCAAGTGATAAACTATGGCTACACCTTC
TRBV25-1,many,TRBJ2-1,-,CASRSYVGSSEQFF,TGTGCCAGCCGATCCTACGTGGGCTCGAGTGAGCAGTTCTTC
TRBV6-2/TRBV6-3,-,TRBJ2-7,-,CASSIHKGGTYEQYF,TGTGCCAGCAGTATTCACAAGGGGGGGACCTACGAGCAGTACTTC
TRBV6-5,many,TRBJ1-1,-,CASSYEYEAFF,TGTGCCAGCAGCTACGAATACGAAGCTTTCTTT
TRBV20-1,many,TRBJ2-5,TRBD1,CSARTGQGRGATQYF,TGCAGTGCTAGAACGGGACAGGGCCGGGGGGCGACCCAGTACTTC
TRBV28,-,TRBJ2-1,TRBD2,CASSPPGTNYNEQFF,TGTGCCAGCAGTCCACCCGGGACTAACTACAATGAGCAGTTCTTC
TRBV15,-,TRBJ2-2,TRBD2,CATSRDLRLAGQNTGELFF,TGTGCCACCAGCAGAGATCTACGACTAGCGGGTCAGAACACCGGGGAGCTGTTTTTT
TRBV7-9,-,TRBJ2-4,-,CASSLGGAEIQYF,TGTGCCAGCAGCCTAGGGGGGGCGGAGATACAGTACTTC
TRBV29-1,few,TRBJ2-1,-,CSVVVGGGVLDEQFF,TGCAGCGTTGTTGTGGGAGGAGGTGTTTTGGATGAGCAGTTCTTC